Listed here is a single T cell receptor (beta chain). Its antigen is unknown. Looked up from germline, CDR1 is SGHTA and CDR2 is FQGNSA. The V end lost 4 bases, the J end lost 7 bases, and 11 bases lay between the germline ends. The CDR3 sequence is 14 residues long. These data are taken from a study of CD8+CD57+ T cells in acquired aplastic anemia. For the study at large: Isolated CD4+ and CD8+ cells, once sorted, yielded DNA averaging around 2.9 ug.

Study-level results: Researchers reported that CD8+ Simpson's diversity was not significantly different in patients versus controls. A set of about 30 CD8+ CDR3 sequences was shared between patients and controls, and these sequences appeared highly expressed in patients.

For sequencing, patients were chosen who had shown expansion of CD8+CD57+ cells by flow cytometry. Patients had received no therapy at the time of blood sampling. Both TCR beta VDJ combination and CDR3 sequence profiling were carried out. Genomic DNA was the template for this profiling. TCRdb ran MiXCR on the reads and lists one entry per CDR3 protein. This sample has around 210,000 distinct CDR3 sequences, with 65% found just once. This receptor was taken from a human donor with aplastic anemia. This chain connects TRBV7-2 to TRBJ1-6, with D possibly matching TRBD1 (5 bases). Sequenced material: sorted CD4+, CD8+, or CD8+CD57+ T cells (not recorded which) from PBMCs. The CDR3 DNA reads TGTGCCAGCAGCTCGCAGGGAGAAAATTCACCCCTCCACTTT. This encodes CASSSQGENSPLHF.